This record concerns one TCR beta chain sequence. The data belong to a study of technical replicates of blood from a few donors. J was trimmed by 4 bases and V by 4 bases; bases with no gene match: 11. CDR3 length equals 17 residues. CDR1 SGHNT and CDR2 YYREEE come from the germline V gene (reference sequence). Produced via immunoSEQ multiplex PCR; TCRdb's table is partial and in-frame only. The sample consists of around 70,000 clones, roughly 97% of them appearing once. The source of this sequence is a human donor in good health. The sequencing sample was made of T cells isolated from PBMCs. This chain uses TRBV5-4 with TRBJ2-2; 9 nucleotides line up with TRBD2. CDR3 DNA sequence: TGTGCCAGCAGCCTTGCCGGCGGGAGGGCCCTCACCGGGGAGCTGTTTTTT. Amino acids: CASSLAGGRALTGELFF.